The 8 T cell receptor beta chains given below trace back to one sample, sequenced in a study of cytomegalovirus exposure and HLA in healthy donors. Both 60 Vbeta primers and 13 Jbeta primers went into the PCR. Data came from immunoSEQ multiplex PCR; TCRdb stores just in-frame clones and leaves some out. This sample has some 120,000 clones, with around 10% found just once. Material: PBMCs. The receptors come from a man aged 25-45 years in good health and CMV-seronegative.

This clone was counted a few times. The chain couples TRBV4-3 to TRBJ1-1; D not resolved. V was clipped by 4 bases and J by 1 base, with 7 bases between them. CDR1 is LGHNA, CDR2 YSLEER, per germline. CDR3 length equals 13 residues. CDR3 sequence: CASSLGRNTEAFF. CDR3 nucleotides: TGCGCCAGCAGCCTAGGGAGGAACACTGAAGCTTTCTTT.

The J gene is TRBJ1-6, the V gene TRBV5-1; D gene ambiguous. V gave up 2 bases and J gave up 7 bases, with 13 bases separating them. The CDR3 has 15 amino acids. Germline-derived CDR1 and CDR2 are SGHRS and YFSETQ. CDR3 in DNA: TGCGCCAGCAGCTTCGAGGGTCGCGCAAATTCACCCCTCCACTTT. Translation gives CASSFEGRANSPLHF.

This clone turned up a few times. The V gene is TRBV5-8, the J gene TRBJ2-1; tentatively, D is TRBD2 (7 bases). The CDR3 runs 13 residues. Trimming removed 4 bases from V and 8 bases from J, with 13 bases in between. Germline CDR1 and CDR2: SGHTS and YDEGEE. The CDR3 coding sequence is TGTGCCAGCAGCATCGGGGGGCGGGATGAGCAGTTCTTC. Its translation is CASSIGGRDEQFF.

The J gene is TRBJ2-4, the V gene TRBV9; a weak D match, TRBD1 (6 bases). The germline gives CDR1 SGDLS, CDR2 YYNGEE. The CDR3 is 13 residues long. Trimming cost V 0 bases and J 11 bases, with 12 bases left between them. CDR3 residues: CASSVEGDAVQYF. CDR3 DNA: TGTGCCAGCAGCGTAGAGGGGGATGCCGTTCAGTACTTC.

This sequence joins TRBV4-1 and TRBJ2-2; 8 nucleotides match TRBD1. Losses at the gene ends were 6 bases for V and 2 bases for J; bases not matched to a gene: 8. The germline V gene encodes CDR1 MGHRA and CDR2 YSYEKL. The CDR3 extends over 16 amino acids. The CDR3, as DNA: TGCGCCAGCAGTCACCAAGACAGGGGTAACACCGGGGAGCTGTTTTTT. This codes for CASSHQDRGNTGELFF.

The chain has TRBV7-9 and TRBJ1-1; D gene ambiguous. This CDR3 is built from 12 residues. In germline, CDR1 is SEHNR, CDR2 FQNEAQ (reference sequence). The V gene lost 5 bases and the J gene lost 6 bases, with 10 bases spanning the gap. CDR3 region: CASSPKSAEAFF. The DNA of the CDR3 is TGTGCCAGCAGCCCTAAATCGGCTGAAGCTTTCTTT.

The rearrangement joins TRBV5-4 to TRBJ1-1, with a tentative D call TRBD1 (6 bases). The CDR3 runs to 13 residues. Germline CDR1 SGHNT, CDR2 YYREEE (reference sequence). Trimming removed 6 bases from V and 0 bases from J, with 9 bases in between. CDR3 region: CASKGDMNTEAFF. CDR3 bases: TGTGCCAGCAAAGGGGACATGAACACTGAAGCTTTCTTT.

This clone turned up a few times. V gene TRBV11-3 combines with J gene TRBJ1-2, with D unresolved. V lost 2 bases and J 7 bases, leaving 11 bases between the germline ends. The CDR3 runs to 13 residues. The germline V gene has CDR1 SGHNT and CDR2 YENEEA. This CDR3 is CASSLIPQSGYTF. In DNA, the CDR3 is TGTGCCAGCAGCTTAATCCCACAAAGTGGCTACACCTTC.